These 24 T cell receptor beta chains came from one sample sequenced in a study of control samples from healthy donors and cancer patients. Assay: immunoSEQ multiplex PCR; the TCRdb copy retains only in-frame clones and omits some. The sample contains about 120,000 clones, 80% to 90% of which appear only once. Sequenced sample: PBMCs. These receptors were obtained from a woman aged 45-60 years with colorectal cancer.

This clone was observed once. V usage is TRBV20-1 and J usage is TRBJ1-3; D is unclear. CDR3 length: 11 amino acids. V shed 5 bases and J shed 0 bases, with 2 bases lying between them. Germline V gene sequence: CDR1 DFQATT, CDR2 SNEGSKA (reference sequence). Here the CDR3 DNA reads TGCAGTGCTGCCTCTGGAAACACCATATATTTT. It specifies CSAASGNTIYF.

The chain links TRBV12-3 or TRBV12-4 to TRBJ2-7; 8 bases are a match to TRBD1. After removal of 6 bases from V and 3 bases from J, the junction contained 1 base not matched to a gene. This CDR3 spans 12 amino acids. CDR3 residues: CASRGTGYEQYF. CDR3 coding DNA: TGTGCCAGCAGGGGGACAGGCTACGAGCAGTACTTC.

The CDR3 coding sequence is TGCAGTGCTAGTAGGGGTAGTGATGGCTACACCTTC. Its translation is CSASRGSDGYTF. The chain couples TRBV20-1 to TRBJ1-2; a weak D match, TRBD1 (5 bases). Looked up from germline, CDR1 is DFQATT and CDR2 is SNEGSKA (reference sequence). V lost 3 bases to trimming and J lost 6 bases, with 11 bases between them. The CDR3 is 12 residues long.

V gene TRBV14 combines with J gene TRBJ1-1; weak D call: TRBD1 (5 bases). The CDR3 covers 16 residues. Germline V gene data show CDR1 as SGHDN and CDR2 as FVKESK. V was clipped by 4 bases and J by 4 bases, with 19 bases between them. CDR3 amino acids: CASSPLAGGQGTEAFF. The CDR3 bases are TGTGCCAGCAGCCCCCTAGCCGGGGGTCAGGGCACTGAAGCTTTCTTT.

V is TRBV21-1 and J is TRBJ2-3; TRBD2, as called in the table, went unchecked against the DNA. TRBV21-1 is listed as a pseudogene. The CDR3 totals 18 residues. The chain's CDR3 is CASSKALSSSGSTDTQYF. Here the CDR3 DNA reads TGTGCCAGCAGCAAAGCGCTTTCTTCTAGCGGAAGCACAGATACGCAGTATTTT.

The genes are TRBV7-9 and TRBJ2-2; TRBD1 aligns across 8 bases. Unmatched junction bases numbered 12, after V lost 6 bases and J lost 6 bases. The CDR3 consists of 16 residues. In germline, CDR1 is SEHNR, CDR2 FQNEAQ (reference sequence). This CDR3 reads CASRKFRDRPPGELFF. CDR3 DNA sequence: TGTGCCAGCAGAAAGTTCCGGGACAGGCCCCCCGGGGAGCTGTTTTTT.

The chain's CDR3 is CASSRGEGESPLHF. In DNA, the CDR3 is TGTGCCAGCAGTCGGGGGGAAGGGGAGTCACCCCTCCACTTT. The chain joins TRBV7-3 to TRBJ1-6; D perhaps matches TRBD1 (5 bases). The CDR3 is 14 residues long. Per the germline V gene, CDR1 is SGHTA and CDR2 is FQGTGA. V was pared by 6 bases and J by 10 bases, with 16 bases between.

This rearrangement joins TRBV7-3 to TRBJ2-3; D not resolved. The V and J ends lost 5 bases and 0 bases respectively, with 9 bases between them. Germline V gives CDR1 SGHTA, CDR2 FQGTGA. The CDR3 contains 14 residues. The CDR3 region is CASSQGASTDTQYF. The CDR3 coding sequence is TGTGCCAGCAGCCAAGGAGCTAGCACAGATACGCAGTATTTT.

The chain employs TRBV2 and TRBJ1-5, with a weak D call TRBD1 (5 bases). V dropped 5 bases and J dropped 5 bases, with 13 bases sitting between them. Per germline, CDR1 SNHLY and CDR2 FYNNEI. CDR3 length: 14 residues. The CDR3 protein is CASSPGRSDQPQHF. The CDR3 DNA follows: TGTGCCAGCAGTCCGGGACGTTCGGATCAGCCCCAGCATTTT.

This clone was recorded only once. The chain couples TRBV9 to TRBJ1-2; TRBD1 matches 7 bases. The V gene's germline CDR1 is SGDLS and CDR2 YYNGEE. J lost 2 bases, V lost 4 bases, and 8 bases had no gene match. CDR3 length equals 15 residues. The CDR3 region has the DNA TGTGCCAGCAGCCTGAGGGGGACAGCCAACTATGGCTACACCTTC. It translates to CASSLRGTANYGYTF. Combining the CDR3 with reference TRBV9 and TRBJ1-2 gives the whole variable domain DSGVTQTPKHLITATGQRVTLRCSPRSGDLSVYWYQQSLDQGLQFLIQYYNGEERAKGNILERFSAQQFPDLHSELNLSSLELGDSALYFCASSLRGTANYGYTFGSGTRLTVV.

V and J are TRBV7-2 and TRBJ1-1; D not certain. Deletions cut 7 bases from V and 1 base from J, with 13 bases between. The germline V gene encodes CDR1 SGHTA and CDR2 FQGNSA. This CDR3 contains 14 residues. The CDR3 is CASTLQTGNTEAFF. Here the CDR3 DNA reads TGTGCCAGCACCCTACAAACGGGGAACACTGAAGCTTTCTTT. The whole variable domain, filled in from reference TRBV7-2 and TRBJ1-1, reads GAGVSQSPSNKVTEKGKDVELRCDPISGHTALYWYRQSLGQGLEFLIYFQGNSAPDKSGLPSDRFSAERTGGSVSTLTIQRTQQEDSAVYLCASTLQTGNTEAFFGQGTRLTVV.

This chain connects TRBV4-1 to TRBJ2-5; D is undetermined. The germline gives CDR1 MGHRA, CDR2 YSYEKL. V lost 1 base to trimming and J lost 4 bases, with 13 bases between them. There are 15 residues in the CDR3. CDR3 region: CASSQAMASGETQYF. CDR3 bases: TGCGCCAGCAGCCAAGCTATGGCCTCAGGAGAGACCCAGTACTTC.

Only one count was recorded for this clone. The CDR3 loop reads CATSDDGGEETQYF. CDR3 DNA: TGTGCCACCAGTGATGATGGAGGAGAAGAGACCCAGTACTTC. J is TRBJ2-5 and V is TRBV24-1, with D tentatively TRBD2 (5 bases). The V end was cut by 3 bases, the J end by 3 bases, with 10 bases between. Germline V CDR1 and CDR2: KGHDR, SFDVKD. This CDR3 spans 14 amino acids.

This chain uses TRBV28 with TRBJ2-1; the match to TRBD2 covers 11 bases. The V gene end was trimmed by 3 bases and the J gene end by 3 bases; junction bases not matched to a gene: 10. This CDR3 is built from 18 residues. CDR1 is MDHEN, CDR2 SYDVKM, per germline. In DNA, the CDR3 is TGTGCCAGCAGTTTTATGTTGGGACTAGCGGAGATCTACAATGAGCAGTTCTTC. Amino acid sequence: CASSFMLGLAEIYNEQFF.

Remarks on this clone: A read error may account for a junction end that differs from germline. The identical CDR3 is also encoded by other nucleotide sequences in the sample. The V call is TRBV10-3, the J call TRBJ1-4, with TRBD1 matching over 10 bases. The germline V gene encodes CDR1 ENHRY and CDR2 SYGVKD. This CDR3 spans 17 amino acids. The CDR3 sequence is CAISESWTGGPNEKLFF. CDR3 sequence (DNA): TGCGCCATCAGTGAGTCGTGGACAGGGGGACCTAATGAAAAACTGTTTTTT.

CDR3 amino acids: CASRVEYEQYF. The CDR3 DNA follows: TGTGCCAGCAGGGTTGAGTACGAGCAGTACTTC. This chain uses TRBV2 with TRBJ2-7; D gene uncertain. V gave up 6 bases and J gave up 4 bases, with 7 bases separating them. The CDR3 spans 11 residues. Germline V gene lookup returns CDR1 SNHLY and CDR2 FYNNEI.

The chain employs TRBV9 and TRBJ2-3, with TRBD2 as a possible D gene (6 bases). The V gene lost 4 bases and the J gene lost 2 bases, with 14 bases spanning the gap. This CDR3 comprises 15 residues. Germline-derived CDR1 and CDR2 are SGDLS and YYNGEE. The CDR3 DNA follows: TGTGCCAGCAGCCTAAGGGGCGGGGACACAGATACGCAGTATTTT. Translating gives CASSLRGGDTDTQYF.

The rearrangement uses TRBV7-2 and TRBJ2-5; no firm D call. The V end lost 3 bases, the J end lost 0 bases, and 14 bases lay between the germline ends. The CDR3 spans 16 residues. The germline V gene encodes CDR1 SGHTA and CDR2 FQGNSA. CDR3: CASSLGIRPHQETQYF. CDR3 DNA sequence: TGTGCCAGCAGCTTGGGGATACGCCCGCACCAAGAGACCCAGTACTTC.

With regard to this clone: Additional DNA sequences in this sample encode the identical CDR3. The chain has TRBV6-5 and TRBJ2-7; possible D gene TRBD1, 6 bases. The CDR3 runs 14 residues. Germline assignment: CDR1 MNHEY and CDR2 SVGAGI. V lost 6 bases and J 2 bases, leaving 14 bases between the germline ends. The CDR3 DNA reads as TGTGCCAGCAGCAACACAGGGACCCCCTACGAGCAGTACTTC. It is translated as CASSNTGTPYEQYF.

This clone was detected a few times. V usage is TRBV5-6 and J usage is TRBJ2-3; tentatively, D is TRBD1 (5 bases). The germline V gene encodes CDR1 SGHDT and CDR2 YYEEEE. This CDR3 region has 15 residues. V shed 2 bases and J shed 6 bases, with 16 bases lying between them. The CDR3 protein is CASSFMGLPTDTQYF. The CDR3 coding sequence is TGTGCCAGCAGCTTCATGGGGCTACCCACGGATACGCAGTATTTT.

The chain couples TRBV19 to TRBJ1-1; D not resolved. CDR1 and CDR2 from the germline V gene are LNHDA and SQIVND (reference sequence). The CDR3 spans 15 residues. With 2 bases removed from V and 1 base from J, the gap between germline ends came to 11 bases. This CDR3 is CASSIRRSRNTEAFF. The CDR3 nucleotides read TGTGCCAGTAGTATACGTAGGAGCCGGAACACTGAAGCTTTCTTT.

In its sample, this clone was seen a few times. Sequence at one end of the junction differs from germline and may be a read error. The chain recombines TRBV7-9 with TRBJ2-4; D might be TRBD1 (6 bases). The germline CDR1 and CDR2 sequences are SEHNR and FQNEAQ (reference sequence). CDR3 length equals 12 residues. The CDR3 bases are TGTGCCAGCAGCTTAAACATGGGGGCAAGGGAGTTC. Its protein is CASSLNMGAREF.

This clone was recorded a few times. The chain is built from TRBV11-2 and TRBJ1-5; possibly TRBD1 for D (5 bases). Trimming pared 0 bases from V and 7 bases from J, leaving 13 bases between. CDR1 and CDR2 (germline): SGHAT, FQNNGV. The CDR3 consists of 15 residues. CDR3 coding DNA: TGTGCCAGCAGCTTAGACAGGGTTCTGACGCAGCCCCAGCATTTT. Its protein product is CASSLDRVLTQPQHF.

This sequence joins TRBV6-5 and TRBJ2-2; D tentatively reads TRBD1 or TRBD2 (5 bases each). The length of the CDR3 is 15 residues. V was trimmed by 4 bases and J by 0 bases, leaving 9 bases between them. Per the germline V gene, CDR1 is MNHEY and CDR2 is SVGAGI. The CDR3 protein is CASSSGTANTGELFF. Here the CDR3 DNA reads TGTGCCAGCAGTTCCGGGACGGCGAACACCGGGGAGCTGTTTTTT.